A selection of T cell receptor beta chains follows, all from one sample in a study of blood T cell repertoires in COVID-19. Only in-frame clones appear in the TCRdb table, and some are missing; sequencing was by immunoSEQ multiplex PCR. The sample has around 470,000 clones; approximately 92% are singletons. Source material: peripheral blood. The receptors come from a man aged 18 to 35 with COVID-19, enrolled during active disease. CDR3s include the opening cysteine and the closing phenylalanine or tryptophan. D genes are given only for firm matches. Size values are once, few and many counts, or a class for expanded clones, and some rows have none.

J: TRBJ2-7
size: .
D: .
V: TRBV5-6
CDR3: CASSPRMPGKATEQYF
DNA: TGTGCCAGCAGCCCACGTATGCCCGGTAAAGCGACCGAGCAGTACTTC

J: TRBJ2-7
size: .
D: .
V: TRBV11-2
CDR3: CASSLGGDSYYEQYF
DNA: TGTGCCAGCAGCTTAGGGGGGGACAGCTACTACGAGCAGTACTTC

J: TRBJ2-2
size: once
D: .
V: TRBV18
CDR3: CASSPGTENTGELFF
DNA: TGTGCCAGCTCTCCCGGGACTGAAAACACCGGGGAGCTGTTTTTT

J: TRBJ2-4
size: .
D: .
V: TRBV3-1/TRBV3-2
CDR3: CASSQEARGIQYF
DNA: TGTGCCAGCAGCCAAGAAGCGCGAGGCATTCAGTACTTC

J: TRBJ2-3
size: .
D: .
V: TRBV10-3
CDR3: CAISGLGADTQYF
DNA: TGTGCCATCAGTGGACTAGGAGCAGATACGCAGTATTTT

J: TRBJ2-1
size: .
D: .
V: TRBV10-1
CDR3: CASSARDEQFF
DNA: TGCGCCAGCAGTGCGAGAGATGAGCAGTTCTTC

J: TRBJ2-1
size: .
D: TRBD1
V: TRBV3-1/TRBV3-2
CDR3: CASSPYDRADEQFF
DNA: TGTGCCAGCAGCCCATATGACAGGGCTGATGAGCAGTTCTTC

J: TRBJ2-7
size: .
D: TRBD1
V: TRBV27
CDR3: CASSPQAGGKYEQYF
DNA: TGTGCCAGCAGTCCCCAGGCAGGGGGAAAGTACGAGCAGTACTTC

J: TRBJ2-3
size: .
D: .
V: TRBV19
CDR3: CASSAGEWTDTQYF
DNA: TGTGCCAGTAGTGCCGGAGAATGGACAGATACGCAGTATTTT

J: TRBJ2-1
size: .
D: TRBD2
V: TRBV5-1
CDR3: CASSLGGLEGDEQFF
DNA: TGCGCCAGCAGCTTGGGAGGACTAGAGGGAGATGAGCAGTTCTTC

J: TRBJ2-1
size: .
D: .
V: TRBV5-1
CDR3: CASSPRLTWSHNEQFF
DNA: TGCGCCAGCAGCCCACGACTTACGTGGAGCCACAATGAGCAGTTCTTC

J: TRBJ1-3
size: .
D: .
V: TRBV6-6
CDR3: CASSYSSDGVNTIYF
DNA: TGTGCCAGCAGTTACTCATCCGACGGAGTAAACACCATATATTTT

J: TRBJ1-1
size: .
D: TRBD1
V: TRBV29-1
CDR3: CSVHRGRGTEAFF
DNA: TGCAGCGTTCACAGGGGGCGAGGGACTGAAGCTTTCTTT

J: TRBJ2-5
size: .
D: .
V: TRBV2
CDR3: CASTVARGGTQYF
DNA: TGTGCCAGCACGGTGGCGCGAGGAGGGACCCAGTACTTC

J: TRBJ2-3
size: .
D: .
V: TRBV27
CDR3: CASYGRGSDTQYF
DNA: TGTGCCAGTTACGGGAGAGGTTCAGATACGCAGTATTTT

J: TRBJ1-1
size: .
D: .
V: TRBV30
CDR3: CAWSVALNTEAFF
DNA: TGTGCCTGGAGTGTAGCCCTGAACACTGAAGCTTTCTTT

J: TRBJ2-7
size: once
D: TRBD1
V: TRBV7-2
CDR3: CASSSGLPGQGYLYEQYF
DNA: TGTGCCAGCAGCTCCGGACTCCCGGGACAGGGCTACCTCTACGAGCAGTACTTC

J: TRBJ2-3
size: .
D: .
V: TRBV10-1
CDR3: CASSEERTSTDTQYF
DNA: TGCGCCAGCAGTGAGGAGCGTACTAGCACAGATACGCAGTATTTT

J: TRBJ2-1
size: .
D: .
V: TRBV28
CDR3: CASLRGAQEQFF
DNA: TGTGCCAGCCTCCGGGGGGCCCAAGAGCAGTTCTTC